The TCR beta chain under discussion was sequenced for a study of blood T cell repertoires in COVID-19. Study information: Samples taken during acute and convalescent COVID-19 were collected in the United States, Italy and Spain.

Per the study methods: Quantification of nucleated cells was approximated via reference gene primer amplification. Data came from immunoSEQ multiplex PCR; TCRdb stores just in-frame clones and leaves some out. V and J calls plus clone size are reproduced from that table; the DNA served to infer D and trimming. The sample yields over 200,000 clones, 70% to 90% seen once. From its first to its last residue, the CDR3 has 17 amino acids. Across about two dozen US areas, participants ranged in age from about 18 to 89 years. A word on this clone: It is unclear where the CDR3 begins or ends on the DNA, so no DNA is shown, and the CDR3 is as TCRdb lists it.

The chain is built from TRBV12-1 and TRBJ2-6; TRBD1, the table's D call, lacks a check against the DNA. TRBV12-1 corresponds to a pseudogene. The source of this sequence is a man between 18 and 35 years old who had recovered from COVID-19. The sequenced sample was PBMCs or T cells enriched from blood (not recorded which). CDR3 sequence: CASSFLPVGAGANVLTF.